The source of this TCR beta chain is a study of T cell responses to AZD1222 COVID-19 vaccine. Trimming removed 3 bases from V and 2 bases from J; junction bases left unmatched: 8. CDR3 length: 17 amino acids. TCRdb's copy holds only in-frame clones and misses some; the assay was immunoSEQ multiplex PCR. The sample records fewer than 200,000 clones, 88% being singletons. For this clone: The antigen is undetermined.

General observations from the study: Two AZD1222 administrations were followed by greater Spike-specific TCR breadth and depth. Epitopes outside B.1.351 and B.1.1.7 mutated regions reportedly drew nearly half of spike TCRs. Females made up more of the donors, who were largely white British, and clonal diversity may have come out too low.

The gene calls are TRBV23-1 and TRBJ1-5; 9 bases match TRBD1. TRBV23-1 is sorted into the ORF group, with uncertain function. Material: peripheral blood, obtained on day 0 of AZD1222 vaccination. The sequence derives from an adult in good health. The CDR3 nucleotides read TGCGCCAGCAGTCAGTTTACAGGGGGCTGGCGCAATCAGCCCCAGCATTTT. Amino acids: CASSQFTGGWRNQPQHF.